These 27 T cell receptor beta chains share one sample of origin, sequenced in a study of response to subunit inactivated influenza vaccine. From the RT-PCR reads, TCRdb called clonotypes with MiXCR, one entry per CDR3 protein. This table holds approximately 520,000 distinct CDR3 sequences, approximately 15% found once. The sequenced sample was CD4+ T cells sorted from PBMCs, obtained around 25 months after vaccination. The source is a man between 50 and 69 years old who received an inactivated influenza vaccine.

The chain combines TRBV10-3 with TRBJ1-2, with D maybe TRBD1 (6 bases). Germline CDR1 is ENHRY and CDR2 is SYGVKD. This CDR3 has 11 amino acids. V gave up 10 bases and J gave up 7 bases, with 13 bases separating them. CDR3 protein: CATSPGAGYTF. The CDR3 nucleotides are TGTGCCACCTCCCCGGGGGCTGGCTACACCTTC.

This sequence joins TRBV7-6 and TRBJ2-5; 8 bases match TRBD1. The CDR3 totals 17 residues. V shed 5 bases and J 4 bases; nucleotides not matched to a gene: 15. Germline V gene lookup returns CDR1 SGHVS and CDR2 FNYEAQ. The CDR3 coding sequence is TGTGCCAGCAGCGGCAGACCAGGGGGCATGAGAGGAGAGACCCAGTACTTC. Amino acid sequence: CASSGRPGGMRGETQYF. The full variable domain, completed using reference TRBV7-6 and TRBJ2-5, is GAGVSQSPRYKVTKRGQDVALRCDPISGHVSLYWYRQALGQGPEFLTYFNYEAQQDKSGLPNDRFSAERPEGSISTLTIQRTEQRDSAMYRCASSGRPGGMRGETQYFGPGTRLLVL.

The chain couples TRBV20-1 to TRBJ1-1; the D is unclear. Germline values: CDR1 DFQATT, CDR2 SNEGSKA (reference sequence). The CDR3 runs 14 residues. Deletions cut 6 bases from V and 1 base from J, with 15 bases between. The CDR3 sequence is CSARPTAPNTEAFF. The CDR3, as DNA: TGCAGTGCGAGACCCACGGCCCCGAACACTGAAGCTTTCTTT.

This clonotype has just a few counts. CDR3 sequence: CSAPGGSMTYEQYF. The DNA of the CDR3 is TGCAGCGCCCCCGGCGGCAGTATGACCTACGAGCAGTACTTC. The rearrangement uses TRBV29-1 and TRBJ2-7; no definite D call. Trimming left V 7 bases short and J 2 bases short, with 18 bases between. The CDR3 runs 14 residues. CDR1 and CDR2 (germline): SQVTM, ANQGSEA.

A few counts support this clonotype. The chain links TRBV5-1 to TRBJ2-1; D might be TRBD1 or TRBD2, each matching 5 bases. The germline V and J ends were trimmed by 0 bases and 0 bases, with 16 bases remaining between them. The CDR3 spans 18 residues. CDR1 and CDR2 (germline): SGHRS, YFSETQ. The CDR3 here is CASSLVPGTVSSYNEQFF. In nucleotides, the CDR3 is TGCGCCAGCAGCTTGGTCCCCGGGACCGTGAGCTCCTACAATGAGCAGTTCTTC.

This clonotype showed up just a few times. This sequence joins TRBV20-1 and TRBJ2-1; 8 nucleotides match TRBD2. This CDR3 comprises 14 residues. CDR1 DFQATT and CDR2 SNEGSKA come from the germline V gene (reference sequence). J lost 1 base, V lost 4 bases, and 3 bases had no gene match. The CDR3 DNA sequence: TGCAGTGCTATTAGCGGGACATCCTACAATGAGCAGTTCTTC. This encodes CSAISGTSYNEQFF.

This sequence joins TRBV20-1 and TRBJ2-4, with D possibly being TRBD2 (5 bases). From germline, CDR1 is DFQATT and CDR2 SNEGSKA (reference sequence). Between the trimmed V and J ends, which lost 3 bases and 0 bases, there was a span of 9 bases. This CDR3 is built from 14 residues. The CDR3 region is CSASRTQAKNIQYF. The CDR3 DNA is TGCAGTGCTAGTAGGACTCAAGCCAAAAACATTCAGTACTTC.

The chain has TRBV5-1 and TRBJ2-7; tentative D call: TRBD2 (6 bases). Germline-derived CDR1 and CDR2 are SGHRS and YFSETQ. The ends were cut back, 0 bases at V and 6 bases at J, with 13 bases in the middle. The CDR3 extends over 14 amino acids. In nucleotides, the CDR3 is TGCGCCAGCAGCTTGGGAGCCGGGAGCTCCGAGCAGTACTTC. Amino acids: CASSLGAGSSEQYF.

The chain has TRBV4-1 and TRBJ1-6; D call uncertain. Trimming pared 0 bases from V and 9 bases from J, leaving 18 bases between. Germline CDR1 MGHRA, CDR2 YSYEKL. The CDR3 has 17 amino acids. The CDR3 region has the DNA TGCGCCAGCAGCCAAGATCCCCAGACACTGGGTTCTTCACCCCTCCACTTT. It translates to CASSQDPQTLGSSPLHF.

This clonotype came up many times. V is TRBV5-1 and J is TRBJ2-3; 9 positions match TRBD2. The CDR3 is made up of 15 amino acids. The V gene end was trimmed by 0 bases and the J gene end by 5 bases; junction bases not matched to a gene: 4. Germline V gene lookup returns CDR1 SGHRS and CDR2 YFSETQ. This CDR3 is CASSLVAGVVDTQYF. The CDR3, as DNA: TGCGCCAGCAGCTTGGTAGCGGGAGTTGTAGATACGCAGTATTTT. The variable domain in full, with the rest retrieved from reference TRBV5-1 and TRBJ2-3, is KAGVTQTPRYLIKTRGQQVTLSCSPISGHRSVSWYQQTPGQGLQFLFEYFSETQRNKGNFPGRFSGRQFSNSRSEMNVSTLELGDSALYLCASSLVAGVVDTQYFGPGTRLTVL.

A few counts support this clonotype. The CDR3 DNA reads TGTGCCAGCAGCCAAGCGTGGGCGGGAGGAACCGGGGAGCTGTTTTTT. This translates into CASSQAWAGGTGELFF. The V gene is TRBV3-1, the J gene TRBJ2-2; 8 bases line up with TRBD2. This CDR3 contains 16 residues. The trim removed 1 base at V and 5 bases at J, leaving 6 bases unmatched. CDR1 LGHDT and CDR2 YNNKEL come from the germline V gene (reference sequence). The entire variable domain, with the rest obtained from reference TRBV3-1 and TRBJ2-2, is as follows: DTAVSQTPKYLVTQMGNDKSIKCEQNLGHDTMYWYKQDSKKFLKIMFSYNNKELIINETVPNRFSPKSPDKAHLNLHINSLELGDSAVYFCASSQAWAGGTGELFFGEGSRLTVL.

This chain connects TRBV6-2 or TRBV6-3 to TRBJ2-7; TRBD1 matches at 9 bases. V was clipped by 1 base and J by 3 bases; unmatched bases: 7. The CDR3 sequence is 16 residues long. Germline-derived CDR1 and CDR2 are MNHEY and SVGEGT. The CDR3 here is CASSYLKGTGNYEQYF. In nucleotides, the CDR3 is TGTGCCAGCAGTTACTTGAAAGGGACAGGGAACTACGAGCAGTACTTC.

With regard to this clonotype: This may arise from a read error, as a much more abundant clone is one base away. J is TRBJ2-5 and V is TRBV11-2, with D perhaps matching TRBD1 or TRBD2 (6 bases each). CDR1 is SGHAT, CDR2 FQNNGV, per germline. This CDR3 comprises 16 residues. The CDR3 DNA reads TGTGCCAGCAGCTCGGGGGCTAGCATTAACCAAGACACCCAGTACTTC. It is translated as CASSSGASINQDTQYF.

The rearrangement links TRBV29-1 to TRBJ2-3; D unresolved. V was shortened by 5 bases and J by 4 bases, with 10 bases between the two germline ends. The CDR3 contains 12 residues. Germline V gives CDR1 SQVTM, CDR2 ANQGSEA. CDR3 protein: CSVRPPSDTQYF. The CDR3 DNA reads TGCAGCGTTAGACCCCCTTCAGATACGCAGTATTTT.

The chain uses TRBV5-8 and TRBJ2-7; 9 positions match TRBD1. The trim removed 2 bases at V and 9 bases at J, leaving 18 bases unmatched. CDR1 is SGHTS, CDR2 YDEGEE, per germline. The CDR3 runs to 17 residues. CDR3 bases: TGTGCCAGCAGCTTTGATCGGACAGGGGTTCGTACAGGCGCGCAGTACTTC. Translated: CASSFDRTGVRTGAQYF.

The chain joins TRBV7-8 to TRBJ2-1; 9 positions match TRBD2. Germline lookup yields CDR1 SGHVS and CDR2 FQNEAQ. The CDR3 contains 13 residues. CDR3 DNA: TGTGCGAGCGGGAGGATTTCCTACAATGAGCAGTTCTTC. This translates into CASGRISYNEQFF.

The genes are TRBV3-1 and TRBJ2-3; 11 bases align to TRBD1. The CDR3 length is 21 residues. With V trimmed by 4 bases and J by 0 bases, 18 bases remained unmatched. In germline, CDR1 is LGHDT, CDR2 YNNKEL (reference sequence). The CDR3 DNA reads TGTGCCAGCAGCCTGTTCGTCGTGGACAGGGGGCGAGGGGGTAGCACAGATACGCAGTATTTT. Amino acids: CASSLFVVDRGRGGSTDTQYF.

The chain is built from TRBV7-2 and TRBJ2-7, with 12 bases identical to TRBD1. V dropped 7 bases and J dropped 7; count of bases not matched to a gene: 8. The CDR3 length is 14 residues. Germline loops: CDR1 SGHTA, CDR2 FQGNSA. The CDR3 DNA sequence: TGTGCCAGCAAAGCCGGGACAGGGGGCGGGGAGCAGTACTTC. This codes for CASKAGTGGGEQYF.

This clonotype came up a few times. This chain joins TRBV28 and TRBJ2-3, with TRBD2 matching 7 bases. This CDR3 is built from 16 residues. Germline trimming cut 7 bases from V and 11 bases from J; bases unmatched to any gene: 21. CDR1 MDHEN and CDR2 SYDVKM come from the germline V gene. For the CDR3, the DNA is TGTGCCAGCATCCCCACCGGGCTAGCGGTGGGAAGAGGGCAGTATTTT. It is translated as CASIPTGLAVGRGQYF.

This clonotype was observed a handful of times. The rearrangement links TRBV6-6 to TRBJ2-7, with 7 bases fitting TRBD2. V lost 5 bases to trimming and J lost 4 bases; unmatched junction nucleotides: 2. The CDR3 runs 12 residues. CDR1 and CDR2 from the germline V gene are MNHNY and SVGAGI (reference sequence). The DNA of the CDR3 is TGTGCCAGCAGTACTAGCGTGTACGAGCAGTACTTC. It translates to CASSTSVYEQYF.

V usage is TRBV29-1 and J usage is TRBJ2-1; either TRBD1 or TRBD2 may fit D (5 bases each). From germline, CDR1 is SQVTM and CDR2 ANQGSEA. Trimming shortened V by 0 bases and J by 11 bases, and 14 bases separated the two germline ends. The CDR3 length is 13 residues. As DNA, the CDR3 is TGCAGCGTTGAAGATCGGGGCCGGGGAAAGCAGTTCTTC. This translates into CSVEDRGRGKQFF.

V usage is TRBV6-2 or TRBV6-3 and J usage is TRBJ2-1, with 7 bases fitting TRBD1. CDR1 and CDR2 from the germline V gene are MNHEY and SVGEGT. The CDR3 consists of 14 residues. V lost 6 bases to trimming and J lost 5 bases; unmatched junction nucleotides: 7. DNA of the CDR3: TGTGCCAGCAGCCGACAGGGTTACAACAATGAGCAGTTCTTC. It codes for CASSRQGYNNEQFF.

This clonotype was seen a handful of times. The chain carries TRBV18 and TRBJ2-7, with 7 nucleotides matching TRBD2. Unmatched junction bases numbered 11, after V lost 2 bases and J lost 4 bases. Germline V gene lookup returns CDR1 KGHSH and CDR2 LQKENI. This CDR3 is built from 16 residues. DNA of the CDR3: TGTGCCAGCTCACCATTGAGTCCTAGCGGAACTTACGAGCAGTACTTC. Its protein is CASSPLSPSGTYEQYF.

This chain uses TRBV20-1 with TRBJ2-1, with 8 nucleotides matching TRBD2. CDR1 and CDR2 from the germline V gene are DFQATT and SNEGSKA (reference sequence). V lost 0 bases to trimming and J lost 2 bases; unmatched junction nucleotides: 9. The CDR3 covers 17 residues. DNA of the CDR3: TGCAGTGCTAGAGATTGGAGCGGGAGCAGGCCCTACAATGAGCAGTTCTTC. The encoded protein is CSARDWSGSRPYNEQFF.

This chain uses TRBV7-9 with TRBJ2-7, with D maybe TRBD1 (6 bases). Deletions cut 4 bases from V and 0 bases from J, with 13 bases between. The CDR3 has 15 residues. Germline values: CDR1 SEHNR, CDR2 FQNEAQ (reference sequence). For the CDR3, the DNA is TGTGCCAGCAGCTCAGCCGGGACATCCTCCTACGAGCAGTACTTC. Its translation: CASSSAGTSSYEQYF.

This clonotype was counted between two and nine times. DNA of the CDR3: TGCGCCAGCAGCTTGGATAGCGGGAGCTTTCCCTCCGAGCAGTACTTC. It encodes CASSLDSGSFPSEQYF. The rearrangement links TRBV5-1 to TRBJ2-7; 9 positions agree with TRBD2. Germline values: CDR1 SGHRS, CDR2 YFSETQ. The CDR3 contains 16 residues. The trim removed 0 bases at V and 6 bases at J, leaving 10 bases unmatched.

This clonotype has more than one count but fewer than ten. The chain has TRBV11-2 and TRBJ1-1; D remains ambiguous. In germline, CDR1 is SGHAT, CDR2 FQNNGV. The CDR3 is 14 residues long. V lost 4 bases and J lost 0, with 9 bases in between. CDR3 in amino acids: CASSSNSLNTEAFF. CDR3 sequence (DNA): TGTGCCAGCAGCTCAAACAGTTTGAACACTGAAGCTTTCTTT.